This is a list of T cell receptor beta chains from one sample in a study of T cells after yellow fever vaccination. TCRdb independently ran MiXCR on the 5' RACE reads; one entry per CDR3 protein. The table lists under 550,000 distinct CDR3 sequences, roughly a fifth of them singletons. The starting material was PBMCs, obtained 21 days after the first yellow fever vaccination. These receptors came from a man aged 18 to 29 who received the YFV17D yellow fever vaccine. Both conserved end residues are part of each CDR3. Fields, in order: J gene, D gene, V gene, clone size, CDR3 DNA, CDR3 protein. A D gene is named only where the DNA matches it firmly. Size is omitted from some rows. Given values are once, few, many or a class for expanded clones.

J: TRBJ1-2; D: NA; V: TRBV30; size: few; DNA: TGTGCCTGGAGTGGGGCTAACTATGGCTACACCTTC; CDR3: CAWSGANYGYTF
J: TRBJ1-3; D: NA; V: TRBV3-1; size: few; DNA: TGTGCCAGCAGCGAATCCTGGGGACCAAGGGTTCGCTCTGGAAACACCATATATTTT; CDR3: CASSESWGPRVRSGNTIYF
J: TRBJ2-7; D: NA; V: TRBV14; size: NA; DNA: TGTGCCAGCAGCGCCTCCCGAGAGCAGTACTTC; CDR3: CASSASREQYF
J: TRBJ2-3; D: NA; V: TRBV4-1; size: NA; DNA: TGCGCCAGCAGCCGTAGGGAAACGAGCACAGATACGCAGTATTTT; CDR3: CASSRRETSTDTQYF
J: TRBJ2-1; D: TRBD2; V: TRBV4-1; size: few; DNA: TGCGCCAGCAGATCGGGACTAGCGGGGAACAATGAGCAGTTCTTC; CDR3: CASRSGLAGNNEQFF
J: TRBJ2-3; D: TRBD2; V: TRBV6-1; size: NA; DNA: TGTGCCTCCAACGTAGCGGGGGGAGGAGATACGCAGTATTTT; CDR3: CASNVAGGGDTQYF
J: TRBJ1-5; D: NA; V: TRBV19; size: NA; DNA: TGTGCCAGTGGTGGGACCCTCGAACGGAGCAATCAGCCCCAGCATTTT; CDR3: CASGGTLERSNQPQHF
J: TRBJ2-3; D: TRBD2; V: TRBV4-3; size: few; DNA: TGCGCCAGCAGCCAATACAGCGGGGGGGCCACAGATACGCAGTATTTT; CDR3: CASSQYSGGATDTQYF
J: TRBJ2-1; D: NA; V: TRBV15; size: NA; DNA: TGTGCCACCAGCAGAGCTCTAGAGCAGTTCTTC; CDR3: CATSRALEQFF
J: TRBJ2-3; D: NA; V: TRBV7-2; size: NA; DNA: TGTGCCAGCAGCCTACCAAGAGAGGGTGCGCAGTATTTT; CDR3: CASSLPREGAQYF
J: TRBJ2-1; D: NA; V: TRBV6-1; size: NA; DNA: TGTGCCAGCAGTGAAAACTGGCGCTACAATGAGCAGTTCTTC; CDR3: CASSENWRYNEQFF
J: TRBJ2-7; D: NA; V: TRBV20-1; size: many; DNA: TGCAGTGCTAGGAAAATGTCGGACGAGCAGTACTTC; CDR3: CSARKMSDEQYF
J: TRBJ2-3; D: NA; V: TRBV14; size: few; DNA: TGTGCCAGCAGCCCCGGGTACTTCCGCACAGATACGCAGTATTTT; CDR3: CASSPGYFRTDTQYF
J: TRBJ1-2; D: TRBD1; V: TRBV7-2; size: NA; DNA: TGTGCCAGCAGCTTAATCGGGACAGGGGGTGACGGCTACACCTTC; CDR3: CASSLIGTGGDGYTF
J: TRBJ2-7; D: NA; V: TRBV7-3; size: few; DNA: TGTGCCAGCAGCACTTACACAGGCGCCTACGAGCAGTACTTC; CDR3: CASSTYTGAYEQYF
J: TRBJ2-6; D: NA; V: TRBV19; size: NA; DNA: TGTGCCAGTAGGAGGCTTTCTGGGGCCAACGTCCTGACTTTC; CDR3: CASRRLSGANVLTF
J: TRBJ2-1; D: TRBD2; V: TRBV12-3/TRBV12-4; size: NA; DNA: TGTGCCAGCACCACTCCGGGACTAGCGGGGGGCAGCTCCTACAATGAGCAGTTCTTC; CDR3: CASTTPGLAGGSSYNEQFF
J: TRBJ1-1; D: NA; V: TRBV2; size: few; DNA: TGTGCCAGCAGTGATCCGGGGAAAGCTTTCTTT; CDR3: CASSDPGKAFF
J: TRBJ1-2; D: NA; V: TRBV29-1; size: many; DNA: TGCAGCGCCGACGTCTATGGTCTGGGCTACACCTTC; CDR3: CSADVYGLGYTF
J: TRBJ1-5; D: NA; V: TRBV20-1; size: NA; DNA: TGCAGTGCTGCAGGCTTCGGACAGTCGAATCAGCCCCAGCATTTT; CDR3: CSAAGFGQSNQPQHF
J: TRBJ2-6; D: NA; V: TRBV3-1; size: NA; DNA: TGTGCCAGCAGCCACGGATATTCCGGGGCCAACGTCCTGACTTTC; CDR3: CASSHGYSGANVLTF
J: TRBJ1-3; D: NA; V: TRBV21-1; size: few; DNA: TGTGCCAGCAGCAAAAATTTGGACAGGGGCCTTCAAACTGGAAACACCATATATTTT; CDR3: CASSKNLDRGLQTGNTIYF
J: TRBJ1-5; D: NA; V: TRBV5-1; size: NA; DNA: TGCGCCAGCAGTAAGGACGGGGTCGGGCAGCCCCAGCATTTT; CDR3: CASSKDGVGQPQHF
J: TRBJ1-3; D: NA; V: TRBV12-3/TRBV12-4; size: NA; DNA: TGTGCCAGCAGTCCTACAGGACTTGGAGGAAACACCATATATTTT; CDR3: CASSPTGLGGNTIYF
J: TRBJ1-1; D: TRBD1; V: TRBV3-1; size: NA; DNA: TGTGCCAGCAGCCAGGATGGAACAGGGGCTGAGAACACTGAAGCTTTCTTT; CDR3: CASSQDGTGAENTEAFF
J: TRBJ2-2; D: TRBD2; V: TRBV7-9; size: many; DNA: TGTGCCAGCAGCGTTAATGATCGGGGGGCCGGGGAGCTGTTTTTT; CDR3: CASSVNDRGAGELFF
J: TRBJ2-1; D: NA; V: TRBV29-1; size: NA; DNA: TGCAGCGTTGACACAGGAATGGGAAGCAATGAGCAGTTCTTC; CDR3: CSVDTGMGSNEQFF
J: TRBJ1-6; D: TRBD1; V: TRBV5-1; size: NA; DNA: TGCGCCAGCAGACTTACAGGGGGGATAAATTCACCCCTCCACTTT; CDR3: CASRLTGGINSPLHF
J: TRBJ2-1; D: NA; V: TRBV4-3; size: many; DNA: TGCGCCAGCAGCCAAGTGGGGGACGGGACCTACGGTGCCCGCGATGAGCAGTTCTTC; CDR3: CASSQVGDGTYGARDEQFF
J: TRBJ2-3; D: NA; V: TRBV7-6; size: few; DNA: TGTGCCAGCAGCTCCGACAATCGGGATACGCAGTATTTT; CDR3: CASSSDNRDTQYF
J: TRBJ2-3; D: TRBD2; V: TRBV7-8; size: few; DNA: TGTGCCAGCAGCTTTCCAGCGGGGGACACAGATACGCAGTATTTT; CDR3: CASSFPAGDTDTQYF
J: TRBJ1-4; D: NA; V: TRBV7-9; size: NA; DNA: TGTGCCAGCAGCGATACTAATGAAAAACTGTTTTTT; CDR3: CASSDTNEKLFF
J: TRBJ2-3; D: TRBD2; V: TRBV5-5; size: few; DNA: TGTGCCAGCAGCCAAGCAGGTAGCGGGGAGGTAGATACGCAGTATTTT; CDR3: CASSQAGSGEVDTQYF
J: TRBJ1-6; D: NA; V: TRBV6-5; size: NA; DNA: TGTGCCAGCAGTTACCACGGACAGCAACTGAATTCACCCCTCCACTTT; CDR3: CASSYHGQQLNSPLHF
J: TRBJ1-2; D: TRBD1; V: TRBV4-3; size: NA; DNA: TGCGCCAGCAGCCCAAATTCCGGGACAGTAGTCTATGGCTACACCTTC; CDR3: CASSPNSGTVVYGYTF
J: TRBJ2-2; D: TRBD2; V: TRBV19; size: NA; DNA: TGTGCCAGTAGCCGGCAGGGACTAGCGGGCGGGGAGCTGTTTTTT; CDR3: CASSRQGLAGGELFF
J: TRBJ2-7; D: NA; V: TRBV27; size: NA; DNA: TGTGCCAGCAGTTTATTGTCGGCAAGCTCCTACGAGCAGTACTTC; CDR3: CASSLLSASSYEQYF